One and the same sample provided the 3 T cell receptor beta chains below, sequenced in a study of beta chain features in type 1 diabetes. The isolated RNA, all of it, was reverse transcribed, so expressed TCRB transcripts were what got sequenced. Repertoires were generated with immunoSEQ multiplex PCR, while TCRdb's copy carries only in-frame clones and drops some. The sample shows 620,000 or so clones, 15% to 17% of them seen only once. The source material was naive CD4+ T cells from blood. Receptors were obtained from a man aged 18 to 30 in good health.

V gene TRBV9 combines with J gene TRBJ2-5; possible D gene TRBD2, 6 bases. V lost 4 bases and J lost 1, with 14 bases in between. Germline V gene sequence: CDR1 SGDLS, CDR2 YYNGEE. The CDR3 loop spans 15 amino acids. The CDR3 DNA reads TGTGCCAGCAGCAAGTCTCTAGCGACCCAAGAGACCCAGTACTTC. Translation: CASSKSLATQETQYF.

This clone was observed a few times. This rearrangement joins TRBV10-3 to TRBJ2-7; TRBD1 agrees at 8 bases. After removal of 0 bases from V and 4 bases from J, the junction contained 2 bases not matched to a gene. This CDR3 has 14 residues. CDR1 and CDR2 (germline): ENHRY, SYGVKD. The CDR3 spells CAISESQGAYEQYF. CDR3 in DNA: TGTGCCATCAGTGAGTCGCAGGGGGCTTACGAGCAGTACTTC.

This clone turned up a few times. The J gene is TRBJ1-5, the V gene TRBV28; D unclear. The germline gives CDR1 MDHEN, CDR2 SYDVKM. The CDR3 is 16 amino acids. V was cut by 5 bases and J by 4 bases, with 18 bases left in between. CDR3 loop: CASSDVGRKYNQPQHF. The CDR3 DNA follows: TGTGCCAGCAGTGACGTGGGCAGAAAATATAATCAGCCCCAGCATTTT. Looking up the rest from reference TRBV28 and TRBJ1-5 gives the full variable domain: DVKVTQSSRYLVKRTGEKVFLECVQDMDHENMFWYRQDPGLGLRLIYFSYDVKMKEKGDIPEGYSVSREKKERFSLILESASTNQTSMYLCASSDVGRKYNQPQHFGDGTRLSIL.